One and the same sample provided the 20 T cell receptor beta chains below, sequenced in a study of T cells after yellow fever vaccination (dated by TCRdb to the late 2010s). Libraries were built with 5' RACE. The sequencing machine was an Illumina HiSeq 2500. The public reads were quality trimmed at Q25 with fastp and then assembled into clones with MiXCR by TCRdb, keeping productive beta chains. Every distinct CDR3 protein forms one entry, paired with its most common genes and DNA. In all, the sample holds just under 600,000 distinct CDR3 sequences, and roughly 12% of those were seen once. The top ten hold 11% to 15% of the sample. The sample's treatment or condition label, decoded: live attenuated yellow fever vaccine strain. The input for sequencing was PBMCs, taken on the day of the yellow fever booster vaccination. The receptors stem from a man aged 25-45 years who received the YFV17D yellow fever vaccine.

The rearrangement joins TRBV6-2 or TRBV6-3 to TRBJ2-3, with a weak D call TRBD2 (5 bases). Germline CDR1 is MNHEY and CDR2 is SVGEGT. The V and J ends lost 4 bases and 6 bases respectively, with 14 bases between them. The CDR3 has 14 residues. CDR3 in amino acids: CASSSPVRRDTQYF. In DNA form, the CDR3 reads TGTGCCAGCAGTTCCCCAGTCCGGAGGGATACGCAGTATTTT.

This clonotype has more than one count but fewer than ten. V usage is TRBV21-1 and J usage is TRBJ2-7. TRBV21-1 is flagged as a pseudogene. The CDR3 length is 11 residues. In DNA form, the CDR3 reads TGTGCCAGCGTAAAGGGCTACGAGCAGTACTTC. It is translated as CASVKGYEQYF.

Notes on this clonotype: Germline and junction disagree at one end, which may indicate a read error. The chain is built from TRBV7-9 and TRBJ2-2, with D uncertain. The CDR3 loop spans 17 amino acids. CDR1 and CDR2 from the germline V gene are SEHNR and FQNEAQ (reference sequence). CDR3 DNA: TGTGCCTGCAGCCTCGCAGCAGGATACGCGAACACCGGGGAGCTGTTTTTT. It is translated as CACSLAAGYANTGELFF. The variable domain in full, completed from reference TRBV7-9 and TRBJ2-2, reads DTGVSQNPRHKITKRGQNVTFRCDPISEHNRLYWYRQTLGQGPEFLTYFQNEAQLEKSRLLSDRFSAERPKGSFSTLEIQRTEQGDSAMYLCACSLAAGYANTGELFFGEGSRLTVL.

V gene TRBV5-1 combines with J gene TRBJ2-5; D gene unclear. The V end was cut by 4 bases, the J end by 2 bases, with 15 bases between. The CDR3 has 15 residues. The germline CDR1 and CDR2 sequences are SGHRS and YFSETQ. For the CDR3, the DNA is TGCGCCAGCAGCGACCTATTGGGCCTACAAGAGACCCAGTACTTC. Protein product: CASSDLLGLQETQYF. Complete variable domain (other parts from reference TRBV5-1 and TRBJ2-5): KAGVTQTPRYLIKTRGQQVTLSCSPISGHRSVSWYQQTPGQGLQFLFEYFSETQRNKGNFPGRFSGRQFSNSRSEMNVSTLELGDSALYLCASSDLLGLQETQYFGPGTRLLVL.

This clonotype was seen a handful of times. This chain uses TRBV3-1 with TRBJ2-5; maybe TRBD2 (5 bases). The CDR3 consists of 14 residues. V lost 0 bases to trimming and J lost 6 bases, with 11 bases between them. Germline values: CDR1 LGHDT, CDR2 YNNKEL (reference sequence). The DNA for the CDR3 is TGTGCCAGCAGCCAAGATTTAACGGGGAAGACCCAGTACTTC. Translation: CASSQDLTGKTQYF.

The chain combines TRBV6-2 or TRBV6-3 with TRBJ2-7; 7 bases are shared with TRBD1. There are 15 residues in the CDR3. The germline gives CDR1 MNHEY, CDR2 SVGEGT. V lost 6 bases to trimming and J lost 1 base; unmatched junction nucleotides: 9. The CDR3 nucleotides are TGTGCCAGCAGCAACGCTGACAGGGCATCCTACGAGCAGTACTTC. It encodes CASSNADRASYEQYF.

This clonotype was observed a handful of times. CDR3 region: CASGFATGELFF. CDR3 bases: TGTGCTAGTGGTTTTGCCACCGGGGAGCTGTTTTTT. The chain has TRBV12-5 and TRBJ2-2; no clear D gene. CDR1 is LGHNT, CDR2 FRNRAP, per germline. V lost 3 bases and J 4 bases, leaving 3 bases between the germline ends. The CDR3 length is 12 residues. Together with reference TRBV12-5 and TRBJ2-2, the CDR3 gives the full variable domain: DARVTQTPRHKVTEMGQEVTMRCQPILGHNTVFWYRQTMMQGLELLAYFRNRAPLDDSGMPKDRFSAEMPDATLATLKIQPSEPRDSAVYFCASGFATGELFFGEGSRLTVL.

This clonotype was detected only a few times. This chain connects TRBV20-1 to TRBJ2-5; the D gene is possibly TRBD2 (5 bases). This CDR3 contains 12 residues. Germline V gene lookup returns CDR1 DFQATT and CDR2 SNEGSKA (reference sequence). The V end lost 6 bases, the J end lost 4 bases, and 12 bases lay between the germline ends. Written as DNA, the CDR3 is TGCAGTGCAACCGGGATTGGAGAGACCCAGTACTTC. Its translation is CSATGIGETQYF.

The V and J genes are TRBV20-1 and TRBJ2-3, with TRBD2 matching 9 bases. The CDR3 is made up of 13 amino acids. Looked up from germline, CDR1 is DFQATT and CDR2 is SNEGSKA (reference sequence). V was clipped by 3 bases and J by 7 bases; unmatched bases: 5. The CDR3 bases are TGCAGTGCTAGTAGGCTAGCGGGGAATACGCAGTATTTT. Protein product: CSASRLAGNTQYF.

A few counts support this clonotype. The chain has TRBV12-3 or TRBV12-4 and TRBJ1-1; D is undetermined. The V gene lost 8 bases and the J gene lost 6 bases, with 13 bases spanning the gap. The CDR3 is made up of 12 amino acids. The CDR3 nucleotides are TGTGCCAGCGCCCGTAAGGGATCTGAAGCTTTCTTT. Translating it yields CASARKGSEAFF.

This clonotype was counted a few times. The V and J genes are TRBV6-1 and TRBJ2-1, with D possibly TRBD2 on 6 matching bases. V gave up 4 bases and J gave up 9 bases, with 16 bases separating them. Germline CDR1 is MNHNS and CDR2 is SASEGT. The CDR3 sequence is 14 residues long. The CDR3 here is CASSAGLGVSEQFF. For the CDR3, the DNA is TGTGCCAGCAGTGCGGGACTGGGAGTTAGTGAGCAGTTCTTC.

The rearrangement uses TRBV12-3 or TRBV12-4 and TRBJ2-4; D uncertain. Trimming took off 3 bases at V and 8 bases at J, with 20 bases between the two ends. CDR3 length equals 16 residues. CDR3 amino acids: CASSLGSPLPSYIQYF. CDR3 nucleotides: TGTGCCAGCAGTTTGGGTAGTCCGCTCCCCAGCTACATTCAGTACTTC.

This clonotype turned up a few times. The J gene is TRBJ2-4, the V gene TRBV24-1, with no clear D. The germline CDR1 and CDR2 sequences are KGHDR and SFDVKD. Trimming left V 4 bases short and J 0 bases short, with 3 bases between. The CDR3 covers 13 residues. The CDR3 here is CATSDGAKNIQYF. Here the CDR3 DNA reads TGTGCCACCAGTGACGGAGCCAAAAACATTCAGTACTTC.

The rearrangement links TRBV4-3 to TRBJ2-7; D is unresolved. This CDR3 spans 15 amino acids. V dropped 1 base and J dropped 2 bases, with 12 bases sitting between them. Per germline, CDR1 LGHNA and CDR2 YSLEER. The CDR3 protein is CASSQVWIGPYEQYF. CDR3 DNA: TGCGCCAGCAGCCAAGTCTGGATAGGCCCCTACGAGCAGTACTTC.

This clonotype appeared many times. The genes are TRBV5-1 and TRBJ2-3; 8 bases fit TRBD1. V dropped 4 bases and J dropped 5; count of bases not matched to a gene: 3. This CDR3 contains 13 residues. CDR1 and CDR2 from the germline V gene are SGHRS and YFSETQ. The CDR3 here is CASSPDRGDTQYF. The CDR3, as DNA: TGCGCCAGCAGCCCCGACAGGGGAGATACGCAGTATTTT.

Note on this clonotype: One end of the junction does not line up with germline, which may come from a read error. The gene calls are TRBV12-3 or TRBV12-4 and TRBJ1-1; unclear D gene. The CDR3 has 12 residues. The CDR3 loop reads CASGFPNTEAFF. As DNA, the CDR3 is TGTGCCAGCGGTTTCCCGAACACTGAAGCTTTCTTT.

The table lists this clonotype with a few counts. This CDR3 is CASSLHLGTSGNTYEQYF. Written as DNA, the CDR3 is TGTGCCAGCAGCCTACACCTTGGGACTAGCGGGAATACCTACGAGCAGTACTTC. V and J are TRBV4-2 and TRBJ2-7, with TRBD2 matching over 13 bases. There are 18 residues in the CDR3. The germline CDR1 and CDR2 sequences are LGHNA and YNFKEQ. V shed 4 bases, J shed 2 bases, and the junction held 11 bases outside the gene matches.

This clonotype appeared many times. The gene calls are TRBV24-1 and TRBJ1-2; no reliable D call. This CDR3 region has 16 residues. Germline CDR1 KGHDR, CDR2 SFDVKD. Trimming removed 3 bases at V and 6 bases at J, with 19 bases between. CDR3 nucleotide sequence: TGTGCCACCAGTGATATGGGCGCCGGGTCGATTCATGGCTACACCTTC. Translation: CATSDMGAGSIHGYTF.

This clonotype was counted a few times. The chain links TRBV12-3 or TRBV12-4 to TRBJ2-7; D is ambiguous. The CDR3 is made up of 13 amino acids. Trimming took 3 bases from V and 4 from J, leaving 10 bases between them. The CDR3 DNA follows: TGTGCCAGCAGTTTCCGGCAGTCTTACGAGCAGTACTTC. It codes for CASSFRQSYEQYF.

The chain recombines TRBV3-1 with TRBJ2-7; 8 bases line up with TRBD2. The CDR3 is made up of 16 amino acids. From germline, CDR1 is LGHDT and CDR2 YNNKEL (reference sequence). The ends lost 0 bases at V and 4 bases at J; junction bases unmatched: 8. CDR3 DNA: TGTGCCAGCAGCCAAGAGTACGGGAGGGCAAGTTACGAGCAGTACTTC. It translates to CASSQEYGRASYEQYF.